One sample yielded the 22 T cell receptor beta chains listed below, sequenced in a study of cytomegalovirus exposure and HLA in healthy donors. 13 Jbeta primers and 60 Vbeta primers were used for the PCR. The data were produced by immunoSEQ multiplex PCR, yet TCRdb's version contains in-frame clones alone and is incomplete. The repertoire holds about 200,000 clones, with roughly 79% as singletons. The sample taken for sequencing was PBMCs. The receptors were sampled from a man aged 30 to 45 in good health and CMV-seronegative.

J is TRBJ2-7 and V is TRBV7-6; TRBD2 agrees at 10 bases. Per the germline V gene, CDR1 is SGHVS and CDR2 is FNYEAQ. This CDR3 is 16 amino acids long. The trim removed 4 bases at V and 0 bases at J, leaving 6 bases unmatched. The CDR3 spells CASSSTSGEASYEQYF. DNA for the CDR3: TGTGCCAGCAGCTCAACTAGCGGGGAGGCCTCCTACGAGCAGTACTTC.

CDR3 sequence: CASGWSTPLSSYNEQFF. The CDR3 DNA sequence: TGTGCTAGTGGTTGGAGCACTCCCCTGAGCTCCTACAATGAGCAGTTCTTC. The chain has TRBV12-5 and TRBJ2-1, with D unclear. The ends were cut back, 4 bases at V and 0 bases at J, with 16 bases in the middle. The germline gives CDR1 LGHNT, CDR2 FRNRAP. The CDR3 runs to 17 residues. The whole variable domain, remainder taken from reference TRBV12-5 and TRBJ2-1, is DARVTQTPRHKVTEMGQEVTMRCQPILGHNTVFWYRQTMMQGLELLAYFRNRAPLDDSGMPKDRFSAEMPDATLATLKIQPSEPRDSAVYFCASGWSTPLSSYNEQFFGPGTRLTVL.

This rearrangement joins TRBV27 to TRBJ1-1; TRBD1 might be the D (6 bases). Trimming removed 2 bases at V and 3 bases at J, with 10 bases between. Germline CDR1 and CDR2: MNHEY and SMNVEV (reference sequence). The CDR3 is 14 residues long. CDR3 protein: CASSLTGLYTEAFF. In DNA, the CDR3 is TGTGCCAGCAGTTTAACAGGGCTCTACACTGAAGCTTTCTTT.

J is TRBJ2-7 and V is TRBV11-3; D not certain. The CDR3 totals 13 residues. V lost 1 base and J lost 5, with 9 bases in between. CDR1 is SGHNT and CDR2 is YENEEA in the germline V gene. CDR3 DNA: TGTGCCAGCAGCTTAGTTTTGGGCCACGAGCAGTACTTC. Amino acid sequence: CASSLVLGHEQYF.

For the CDR3, the DNA is TGTGCCAGCAGTCGAGAGGACAGGGCCCTCCAGTACTTC. Encoded protein: CASSREDRALQYF. This chain uses TRBV6-5 with TRBJ2-7; 8 bases fit TRBD1. The CDR3 has 13 amino acids. The trim removed 5 bases at V and 10 bases at J, leaving 10 bases unmatched. Germline CDR1 MNHEY, CDR2 SVGAGI.

This clone came up a few times. The chain links TRBV19 to TRBJ2-5, with 7 bases matching TRBD2. This CDR3 region has 14 residues. With 5 bases clipped from V and 4 bases from J, the junction kept 7 bases outside the gene matches. Germline V gene data show CDR1 as LNHDA and CDR2 as SQIVND (reference sequence). DNA for the CDR3: TGTGCCAGTAGTGAGGGAGGGCCTGTAGAGACCCAGTACTTC. Its protein product is CASSEGGPVETQYF.

This chain joins TRBV19 and TRBJ1-4, with 10 positions matching TRBD1. This CDR3 region has 14 residues. J lost 8 bases, V lost 5 bases, and 5 bases had no gene match. The V gene's germline CDR1 is LNHDA and CDR2 SQIVND (reference sequence). The CDR3 DNA is TGTGCCAGTAGTCGGGGACAGGGGTACGAAAAACTGTTTTTT. This encodes CASSRGQGYEKLFF.

As DNA, the CDR3 is TGTGCCAGCAGAGTAACTTCCGGGACAGACAAGGAGCAGTACTTC. Translated: CASRVTSGTDKEQYF. The chain uses TRBV7-9 and TRBJ2-7; 7 nucleotides align to TRBD1. J gave up 7 bases and V 6 bases, and 15 bases lay outside the gene matches. This CDR3 spans 15 amino acids. The germline gives CDR1 SEHNR, CDR2 FQNEAQ (reference sequence).

The chain uses TRBV5-1 and TRBJ2-5; perhaps TRBD1 as D (5 bases). Germline V gene data show CDR1 as SGHRS and CDR2 as YFSETQ. The ends were cut back, 10 bases at V and 0 bases at J, with 16 bases in the middle. The CDR3 runs to 14 residues. CDR3 sequence: CASQITGNQETQYF. In DNA, the CDR3 is TGCGCCTCACAGATCACAGGAAACCAAGAGACCCAGTACTTC. The whole variable domain, filled in from reference TRBV5-1 and TRBJ2-5, reads KAGVTQTPRYLIKTRGQQVTLSCSPISGHRSVSWYQQTPGQGLQFLFEYFSETQRNKGNFPGRFSGRQFSNSRSEMNVSTLELGDSALYLCASQITGNQETQYFGPGTRLLVL.

This clone was detected only a few times. This chain joins TRBV25-1 and TRBJ1-1; TRBD1 aligns across 7 bases. Germline-derived CDR1 and CDR2 are MGHDK and SYGVNS. The CDR3 runs to 14 residues. Trimming removed 4 bases from V and 2 bases from J; junction bases left unmatched: 4. The CDR3 DNA reads as TGTGCCAGCAGTGCAGGGACAGATAACACTGAAGCTTTCTTT. It is translated as CASSAGTDNTEAFF. Looking up the rest from reference TRBV25-1 and TRBJ1-1 gives the full variable domain: EADIYQTPRYLVIGTGKKITLECSQTMGHDKMYWYQQDPGMELHLIHYSYGVNSTEKGDLSSESTVSRIRTEHFPLTLESARPSHTSQYLCASSAGTDNTEAFFGQGTRLTVV.

The V gene is TRBV7-3, the J gene TRBJ1-3, with D unresolved. Germline V lookup: CDR1 SGHTA, CDR2 FQGTGA. Trimming cost V 5 bases and J 3 bases, with 8 bases left between them. The length of the CDR3 is 13 residues. In DNA, the CDR3 is TGTGCCAGCAGCCCGGTTAGTGGAAACACCATATATTTT. Encoded protein: CASSPVSGNTIYF.

The chain is built from TRBV11-3 and TRBJ2-1; TRBD2 matches 9 bases. The CDR3 is 14 amino acids. V dropped 5 bases and J dropped 8; count of bases not matched to a gene: 7. Per germline, CDR1 SGHNT and CDR2 YENEEA. CDR3 nucleotides: TGTGCCAGCAGCGGGAGCGGGAGGTGGTATGAGCAGTTCTTC. Encoded protein: CASSGSGRWYEQFF. Full variable domain (missing parts from reference TRBV11-3 and TRBJ2-1): EAGVVQSPRYKIIEKKQPVAFWCNPISGHNTLYWYLQNLGQGPELLIRYENEEAVDDSQLPKDRFSAERLKGVDSTLKIQPAELGDSAVYLCASSGSGRWYEQFFGPGTRLTVL.

The chain carries TRBV5-4 and TRBJ1-6; D is possibly TRBD1 (6 bases). Germline values: CDR1 SGHNT, CDR2 YYREEE (reference sequence). V gave up 0 bases and J gave up 7 bases, with 11 bases separating them. The CDR3 is 15 residues long. The CDR3 region is CASSLEGTLNSPLHF. CDR3 nucleotide sequence: TGTGCCAGCAGCTTGGAGGGGACATTAAATTCACCCCTCCACTTT.

The table lists this clone with a count of one. This chain joins TRBV21-1 and TRBJ1-6. TRBV21-1 counts as a pseudogene. This CDR3 spans 13 amino acids. The CDR3: CASSNGDNSPLHF. CDR3 sequence (DNA): TGTGCCAGCAGCAACGGGGATAATTCACCCCTCCACTTT.

This clone has more than one count but fewer than ten. This chain connects TRBV4-1 to TRBJ2-7, with 8 nucleotides matching TRBD2. CDR3 length: 16 residues. Germline loops: CDR1 MGHRA, CDR2 YSYEKL. J was trimmed by 3 bases and V by 0 bases; bases with no gene match: 7. CDR3 in DNA: TGCGCCAGCAGCCAAGATAGCAGCGGGGGCTACTACGAGCAGTACTTC. Amino acid sequence: CASSQDSSGGYYEQYF.

This rearrangement joins TRBV7-9 to TRBJ2-7; D perhaps matches TRBD2 (5 bases). This CDR3 has 13 residues. V lost 6 bases and J lost 4, with 13 bases in between. Per the germline V gene, CDR1 is SEHNR and CDR2 is FQNEAQ (reference sequence). The chain's CDR3 is CASRSSSGYEQYF. As DNA, the CDR3 is TGTGCCAGCAGATCCTCGTCGGGGTACGAGCAGTACTTC.

The chain links TRBV19 to TRBJ2-7; TRBD1 matches at 10 bases. Unmatched junction bases numbered 7, after V lost 4 bases and J lost 4 bases. CDR3 length: 15 amino acids. Germline V lookup: CDR1 LNHDA, CDR2 SQIVND (reference sequence). The CDR3 loop reads CASSTSGTGVYEQYF. Here the CDR3 DNA reads TGTGCCAGTAGTACCTCCGGGACAGGGGTTTACGAGCAGTACTTC.

This rearrangement joins TRBV5-1 to TRBJ1-1; no clear D gene. Trimming took off 1 base at V and 1 base at J, with 8 bases between the two ends. Germline CDR1 SGHRS, CDR2 YFSETQ. The CDR3 is made up of 14 amino acids. The DNA of the CDR3 is TGCGCCAGCAGCTTGTGGCAGAAGAACACTGAAGCTTTCTTT. Translated: CASSLWQKNTEAFF. Full variable domain (missing parts from reference TRBV5-1 and TRBJ1-1): KAGVTQTPRYLIKTRGQQVTLSCSPISGHRSVSWYQQTPGQGLQFLFEYFSETQRNKGNFPGRFSGRQFSNSRSEMNVSTLELGDSALYLCASSLWQKNTEAFFGQGTRLTVV.

The CDR3 loop is CASSRQGTNTGELFF. The CDR3 nucleotides are TGTGCCAGCAGTCGACAGGGGACGAACACCGGGGAGCTGTTTTTT. The gene calls are TRBV6-5 and TRBJ2-2; 8 bases are a match to TRBD1. Per the germline V gene, CDR1 is MNHEY and CDR2 is SVGAGI. The CDR3 sequence is 15 residues long. The ends lost 5 bases at V and 0 bases at J; junction bases unmatched: 2.

V and J are TRBV6-1 and TRBJ1-5, with 8 bases lining up with TRBD1. The CDR3 consists of 14 residues. In germline, CDR1 is MNHNS, CDR2 SASEGT. V shed 7 bases, J shed 7 bases, and the junction held 9 bases outside the gene matches. DNA for the CDR3: TGTGCCAGCATGGAAGGACAGGGAGGGCAGCCCCAGCATTTT. Protein sequence: CASMEGQGGQPQHF.

This clone was found a few times. CDR3 protein: CASSSPGHGQETQYF. CDR3 DNA sequence: TGTGCCAGCAGCTCCCCGGGACACGGCCAAGAGACCCAGTACTTC. V is TRBV7-7 and J is TRBJ2-5; TRBD1 might be the D (6 bases). Germline CDR1 and CDR2: SSHAT and FNYEAQ (reference sequence). Trimming pared 4 bases from V and 1 base from J, leaving 13 bases between. CDR3 length: 15 amino acids.

This rearrangement joins TRBV10-3 to TRBJ2-1, with TRBD2 matching 11 bases. The CDR3 is 15 residues long. CDR1 and CDR2 (germline): ENHRY, SYGVKD. V dropped 4 bases and J dropped 7; count of bases not matched to a gene: 6. The CDR3 spells CAISGLAGISNEQFF. The CDR3 nucleotides read TGTGCCATCAGTGGACTAGCGGGAATATCAAATGAGCAGTTCTTC.